Shown below are 12 T cell receptor beta chains from a single sample sequenced in a study of blood T cell repertoires in COVID-19. The table came from immunoSEQ multiplex PCR; TCRdb's copy has only in-frame clones and leaves some out. Of approximately 90,000 clones listed, around three quarters were seen once; the top ten hold less than 20%. Sequenced sample: peripheral blood. The receptors stem from a woman of 80 years or more with acute or convalescent COVID-19.

The table lists this clone with a count of one. The chain uses TRBV7-9 and TRBJ1-2, with a possible D match to TRBD1 (6 bases). The ends were cut back, 3 bases at V and 7 bases at J, with 9 bases in the middle. CDR1 SEHNR and CDR2 FQNEAQ come from the germline V gene (reference sequence). The CDR3 runs 12 residues. CDR3 nucleotide sequence: TGTGCCAGCAGCTTTGAACAGGGTGGCTACACCTTC. As protein: CASSFEQGGYTF.

V is TRBV5-4 and J is TRBJ1-6; D is unresolved. Germline assignment: CDR1 SGHNT and CDR2 YYREEE (reference sequence). This CDR3 region has 13 residues. V was shortened by 5 bases and J by 8 bases, with 11 bases between the two germline ends. CDR3 in DNA: TGTGCCAGCAGGGCCGGGCGGGATTCACCCCTCCACTTT. It yields the protein CASRAGRDSPLHF. The whole variable domain, filled in from reference TRBV5-4 and TRBJ1-6, reads ETGVTQSPTHLIKTRGQQVTLRCSSQSGHNTVSWYQQALGQGPQFIFQYYREEENGRGNFPPRFSGLQFPNYSSELNVNALELDDSALYLCASRAGRDSPLHFGNGTRLTVT.

The gene calls are TRBV5-1 and TRBJ1-2; D is ambiguous. Trimming removed 4 bases at V and 2 bases at J, with 12 bases between. This CDR3 spans 14 amino acids. Looked up from germline, CDR1 is SGHRS and CDR2 is YFSETQ. The CDR3, as DNA: TGCGCCAGCAGCGTGGAATCAGTGAACTATGGCTACACCTTC. Amino acid sequence: CASSVESVNYGYTF.

This sequence joins TRBV18 and TRBJ1-4; possibly TRBD1 for D (5 bases). Trimming removed 3 bases from V and 6 bases from J, with 11 bases in between. CDR3 length: 14 residues. Germline V gene sequence: CDR1 KGHSH, CDR2 LQKENI. CDR3 coding DNA: TGTGCCAGCTCACCGGGGATAGGGGATGAAAAACTGTTTTTT. Amino acids: CASSPGIGDEKLFF.

The chain recombines TRBV2 with TRBJ1-2; TRBD1 might be the D (6 bases). CDR1 is SNHLY and CDR2 is FYNNEI in the germline V gene. Trimming removed 6 bases from V and 1 base from J, with 9 bases in between. The CDR3 has 13 amino acids. The CDR3 loop reads CASRQGLNYGYTF. CDR3 DNA: TGTGCCAGCAGACAGGGCCTTAACTATGGCTACACCTTC.

The rearrangement uses TRBV4-2 and TRBJ2-7, with D possibly TRBD2 on 5 matching bases. Looked up from germline, CDR1 is LGHNA and CDR2 is YNFKEQ. This CDR3 has 15 residues. V was trimmed by 0 bases and J by 7 bases, leaving 16 bases between them. CDR3 sequence: CASSQERGQLREQYF. In DNA form, the CDR3 reads TGTGCCAGCAGCCAAGAACGCGGGCAGCTCCGGGAGCAGTACTTC.

The chain couples TRBV5-1 to TRBJ2-2; TRBD2 might be the D (5 bases). CDR3 length: 15 residues. Germline V lookup: CDR1 SGHRS, CDR2 YFSETQ. Trimming took 3 bases from V and 1 from J, leaving 10 bases between them. The CDR3 loop reads CASSSGLLNTGELFF. The CDR3 DNA follows: TGCGCCAGCAGCTCTGGACTGCTGAACACCGGGGAGCTGTTTTTT.

This clone was detected only a few times. V is TRBV30 and J is TRBJ1-2; no firm D call. The germline V gene has CDR1 GTSNPN and CDR2 SVGIG (reference sequence). Trimming took off 4 bases at V and 8 bases at J, with 14 bases between the two ends. There are 12 residues in the CDR3. The CDR3 sequence: CAWTQAVGGYTF. The CDR3 coding sequence is TGTGCCTGGACCCAAGCGGTGGGCGGCTACACCTTC.

The chain recombines TRBV19 with TRBJ1-1, with 8 bases identical to TRBD1. V dropped 3 bases and J dropped 5; count of bases not matched to a gene: 5. This CDR3 is built from 14 residues. The germline CDR1 and CDR2 sequences are LNHDA and SQIVND (reference sequence). Written as DNA, the CDR3 is TGTGCCAGTAGTATGCAGCACAGGGGGACTGAAGCTTTCTTT. Translated, it gives CASSMQHRGTEAFF.

The genes are TRBV2 and TRBJ2-5, with a tentative D call TRBD1 (6 bases). V lost 5 bases, J lost 4 bases, and 14 bases lay in between. The CDR3 totals 14 residues. Germline V gene sequence: CDR1 SNHLY, CDR2 FYNNEI. Here the CDR3 reads CASSYLTGGETQYF. CDR3 nucleotide sequence: TGTGCCAGCAGTTACCTGACAGGAGGAGAGACCCAGTACTTC. Looking up the rest from reference TRBV2 and TRBJ2-5 gives the full variable domain: EPEVTQTPSHQVTQMGQEVILRCVPISNHLYFYWYRQILGQKVEFLVSFYNNEISEKSEIFDDQFSVERPDGSNFTLKIRSTKLEDSAMYFCASSYLTGGETQYFGPGTRLLVL.

This chain joins TRBV3-1 (or the pseudogene TRBV3-2) and TRBJ2-7, with a possible D match to TRBD2 (6 bases). V was pared by 5 bases and J by 4 bases, with 12 bases between. The CDR3 runs 13 residues. The germline V gene encodes CDR1 LGHDT and CDR2 YNNKEL (reference sequence). The CDR3 DNA sequence: TGTGCCAGCAGCGTGACTAGAGATTACGAGCAGTACTTC. As protein: CASSVTRDYEQYF.

The chain joins TRBV27 to TRBJ2-2; D gene uncertain. V dropped 3 bases and J dropped 0 bases, with 8 bases sitting between them. Germline V CDR1 and CDR2: MNHEY, SMNVEV (reference sequence). This CDR3 contains 15 residues. The CDR3 DNA reads as TGTGCCAGCAGTTTTAGGCAGGCGAACACCGGGGAGCTGTTTTTT. Its protein product is CASSFRQANTGELFF.